Below, one T cell receptor (beta chain) is given with its context. This sample was included in a study of blood T cell repertoires in COVID-19. Deletions cut 0 bases from V and 8 bases from J, with 16 bases between. Germline V gives CDR1 SEHNR, CDR2 FQNEAQ (reference sequence). The CDR3 is 15 amino acids. Only in-frame clones appear in the TCRdb table, and some are missing; sequencing was by immunoSEQ multiplex PCR. The repertoire holds 290,000 or so clones, with nearly 90% as singletons. The origin of this receptor is a woman under 30 with acute COVID-19. Sample: PBMCs or T cells enriched from blood (not recorded which). The chain combines TRBV7-9 with TRBJ1-1; possible D gene TRBD1, 6 bases. CDR3 DNA: TGTGCCAGCAGCTTAGCGGTGCCCTTCGACAGGGAAGCTTTCTTT. This translates into CASSLAVPFDREAFF.